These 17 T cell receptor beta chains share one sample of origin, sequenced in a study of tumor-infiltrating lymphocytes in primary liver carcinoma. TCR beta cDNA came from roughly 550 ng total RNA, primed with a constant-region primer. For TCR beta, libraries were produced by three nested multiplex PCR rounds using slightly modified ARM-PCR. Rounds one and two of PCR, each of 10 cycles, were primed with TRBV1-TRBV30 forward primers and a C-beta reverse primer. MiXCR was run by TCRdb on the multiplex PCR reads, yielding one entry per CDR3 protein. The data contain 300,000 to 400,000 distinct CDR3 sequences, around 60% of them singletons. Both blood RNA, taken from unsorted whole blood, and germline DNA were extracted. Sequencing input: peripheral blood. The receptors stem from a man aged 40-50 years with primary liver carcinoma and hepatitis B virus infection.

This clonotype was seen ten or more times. The CDR3 reads CASTWDGAVRTGELFF. DNA of the CDR3: TGTGCCAGCACTTGGGATGGGGCAGTCCGTACCGGGGAGCTGTTTTTT. The chain joins TRBV12-3 or TRBV12-4 to TRBJ2-2; perhaps TRBD1 as D (5 bases). Trimming pared 7 bases from V and 5 bases from J, leaving 20 bases between. The length of the CDR3 is 16 residues.

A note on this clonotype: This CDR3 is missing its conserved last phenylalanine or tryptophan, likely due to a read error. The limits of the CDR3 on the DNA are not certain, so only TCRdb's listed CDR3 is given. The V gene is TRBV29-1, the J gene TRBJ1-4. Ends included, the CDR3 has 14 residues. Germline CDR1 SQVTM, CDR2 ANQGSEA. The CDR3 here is CSVAHAATNEKLFL.

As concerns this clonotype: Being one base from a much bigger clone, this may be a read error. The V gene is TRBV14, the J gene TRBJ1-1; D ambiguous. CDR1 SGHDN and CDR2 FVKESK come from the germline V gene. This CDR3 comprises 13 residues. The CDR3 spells CVSSQDRASRAFF. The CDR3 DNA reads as TGTGTCAGCAGCCAAGATCGGGCCAGCCGCGCTTTCTTT.

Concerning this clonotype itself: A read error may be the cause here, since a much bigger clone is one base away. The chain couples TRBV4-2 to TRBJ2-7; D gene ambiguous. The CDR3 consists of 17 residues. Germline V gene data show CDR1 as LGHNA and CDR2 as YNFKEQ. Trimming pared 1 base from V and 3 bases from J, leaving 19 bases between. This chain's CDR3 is CASSQVSGQEASYEQYF. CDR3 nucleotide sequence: TGTGCCAGCAGCCAAGTGTCCGGCCAGGAAGCGAGCTACGAGCAGTACTTC.

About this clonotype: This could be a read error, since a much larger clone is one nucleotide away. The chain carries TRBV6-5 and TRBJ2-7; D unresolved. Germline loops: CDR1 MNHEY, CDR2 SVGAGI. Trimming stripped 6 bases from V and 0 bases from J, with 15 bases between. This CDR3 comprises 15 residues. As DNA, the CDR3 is TGTGCCAGCAGGGCTGAAAGGTCCTTCTCCTACGAGCAGTACTTC. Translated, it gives CASRAERSFSYEQYF.

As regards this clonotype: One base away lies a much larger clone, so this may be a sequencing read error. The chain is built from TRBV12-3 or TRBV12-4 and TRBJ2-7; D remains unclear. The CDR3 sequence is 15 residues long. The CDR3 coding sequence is TGTGCCAGCAGTTTCGGGCCGGAAAGGTCCTGCGAGCAGTACTTC. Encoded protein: CASSFGPERSCEQYF.

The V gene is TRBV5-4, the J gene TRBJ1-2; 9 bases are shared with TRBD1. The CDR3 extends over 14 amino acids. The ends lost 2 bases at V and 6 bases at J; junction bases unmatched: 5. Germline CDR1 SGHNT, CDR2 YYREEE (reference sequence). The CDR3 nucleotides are TGTGCCAGCAGCTTACAGGGGGCAGATCATGGCTACACCTTC. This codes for CASSLQGADHGYTF.

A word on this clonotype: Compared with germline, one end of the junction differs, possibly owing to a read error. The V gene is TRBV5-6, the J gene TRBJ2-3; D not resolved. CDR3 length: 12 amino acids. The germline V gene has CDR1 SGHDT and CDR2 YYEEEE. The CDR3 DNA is TGTGCCAGCAGCTTGGGCACAGATACGCACTATTTT. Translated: CASSLGTDTHYF.

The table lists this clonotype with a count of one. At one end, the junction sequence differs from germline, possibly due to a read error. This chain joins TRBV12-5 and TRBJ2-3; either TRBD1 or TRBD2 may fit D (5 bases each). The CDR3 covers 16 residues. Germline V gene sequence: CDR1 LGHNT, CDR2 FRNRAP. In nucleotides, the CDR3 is TGTGCTAGTGGTTCTGGGACGGTGGGTGGCACAGATATGCAGTATTTT. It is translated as CASGSGTVGGTDMQYF.

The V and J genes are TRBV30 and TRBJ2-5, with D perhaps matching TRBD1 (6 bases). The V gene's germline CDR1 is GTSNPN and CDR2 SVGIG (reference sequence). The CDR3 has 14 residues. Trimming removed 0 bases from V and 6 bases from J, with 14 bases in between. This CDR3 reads CAWSVLEGVKTQYF. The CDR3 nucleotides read TGTGCCTGGAGTGTGCTCGAGGGGGTAAAGACCCAGTACTTC.

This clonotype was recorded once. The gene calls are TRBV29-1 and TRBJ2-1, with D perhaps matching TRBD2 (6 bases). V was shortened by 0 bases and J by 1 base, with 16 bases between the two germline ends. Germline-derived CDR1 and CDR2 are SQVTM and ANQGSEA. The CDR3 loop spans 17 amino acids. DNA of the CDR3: TGCAGCGTTGAAGATCTGGGTCTACGGGGGTCCTACAATGAGCAGTTCTTC. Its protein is CSVEDLGLRGSYNEQFF.

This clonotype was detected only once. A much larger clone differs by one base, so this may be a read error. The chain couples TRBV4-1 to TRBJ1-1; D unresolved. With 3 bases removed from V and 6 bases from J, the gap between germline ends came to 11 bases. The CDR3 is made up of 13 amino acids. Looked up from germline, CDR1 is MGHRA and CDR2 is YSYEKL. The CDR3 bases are TGCGCCAGCAGCCACTGCGGCGATGCTGAAGCTTTCTTT. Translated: CASSHCGDAEAFF.

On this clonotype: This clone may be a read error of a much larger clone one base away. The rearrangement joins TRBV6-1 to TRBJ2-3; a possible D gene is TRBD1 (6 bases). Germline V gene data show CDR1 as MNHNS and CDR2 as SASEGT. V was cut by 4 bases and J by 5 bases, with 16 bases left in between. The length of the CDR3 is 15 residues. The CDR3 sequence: CASSGWTVGKDTQYF. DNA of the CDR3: TGTGCCAGCAGTGGGTGGACAGTGGGTAAAGATACGCAGTATTTT.

CDR3 coding DNA: TGTGCCAGCAGCCATGAGGGCGGGAACACTGAAGCTTTCTTT. Encoded protein: CASSHEGGNTEAFF. The rearrangement joins TRBV14 to TRBJ1-1; D not resolved. The length of the CDR3 is 14 residues. Germline V gene lookup returns CDR1 SGHDN and CDR2 FVKESK. The V end lost 3 bases, the J end lost 1 base, and 9 bases lay between the germline ends.

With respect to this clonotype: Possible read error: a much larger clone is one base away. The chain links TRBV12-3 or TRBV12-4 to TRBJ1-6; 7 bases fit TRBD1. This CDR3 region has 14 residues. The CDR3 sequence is CASSPQGFNTPLHF. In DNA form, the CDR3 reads TGTGCCAGCAGTCCACAGGGGTTTAATACACCCCTCCACTTT.

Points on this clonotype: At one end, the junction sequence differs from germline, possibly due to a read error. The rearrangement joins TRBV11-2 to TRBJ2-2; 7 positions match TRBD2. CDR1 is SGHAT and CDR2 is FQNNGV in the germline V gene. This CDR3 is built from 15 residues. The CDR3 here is CASITGGMNSGKLFF. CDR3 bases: TGTGCCAGCATCACCGGGGGGATGAACAGCGGGAAGCTGTTTTTT. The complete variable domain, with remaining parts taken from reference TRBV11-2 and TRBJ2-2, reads EAGVAQSPRYKIIEKRQSVAFWCNPISGHATLYWYQQILGQGPKLLIQFQNNGVVDDSQLPKDRFSAERLKGVDSTLKIQPAKLEDSAVYLCASITGGMNSGKLFFGEGSRLTVL.

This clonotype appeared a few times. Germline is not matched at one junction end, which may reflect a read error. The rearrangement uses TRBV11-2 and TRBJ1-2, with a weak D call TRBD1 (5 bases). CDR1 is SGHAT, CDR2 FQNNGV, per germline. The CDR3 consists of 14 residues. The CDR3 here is CVSNLEVRDYGYTF. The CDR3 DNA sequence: TGTGTCAGCAACTTAGAGGTCAGGGACTATGGCTATACCTTC.